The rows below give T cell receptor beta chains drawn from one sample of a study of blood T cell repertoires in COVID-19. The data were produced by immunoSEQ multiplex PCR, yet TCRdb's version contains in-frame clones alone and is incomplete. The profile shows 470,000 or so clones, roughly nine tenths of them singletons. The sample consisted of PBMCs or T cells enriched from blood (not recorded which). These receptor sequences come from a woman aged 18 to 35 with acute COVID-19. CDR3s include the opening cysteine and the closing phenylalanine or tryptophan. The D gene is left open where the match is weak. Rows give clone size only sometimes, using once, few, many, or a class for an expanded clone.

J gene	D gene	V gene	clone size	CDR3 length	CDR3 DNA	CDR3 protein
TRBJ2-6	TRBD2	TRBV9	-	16	TGTGCCAGCAGCGTTCTAGCGGGAGGTGGGGCCAACGTCCTGACTTTC	CASSVLAGGGANVLTF
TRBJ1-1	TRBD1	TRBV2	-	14	TGTGCCAGCAGCGATCAGGGGGAAGGGGCTGAAGCTTTCTTT	CASSDQGEGAEAFF
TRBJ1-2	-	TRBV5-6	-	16	TGTGCCAGCAGCTTGCAGGGCAGTCTTAACACCTATGGCTACACCTTC	CASSLQGSLNTYGYTF
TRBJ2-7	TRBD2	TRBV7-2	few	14	TGTGCCAGCAGCTTTAGCGGGACAACCTACGAGCAGTACTTC	CASSFSGTTYEQYF
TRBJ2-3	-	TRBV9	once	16	TGTGCCAGCAGCGCTCATGGGGGCGGGAGCACAGATACGCAGTATTTT	CASSAHGGGSTDTQYF
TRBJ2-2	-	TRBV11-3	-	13	TGTGCCAGCAGCTCCAGGGGCACCGGGGAGCTGTTTTTT	CASSSRGTGELFF
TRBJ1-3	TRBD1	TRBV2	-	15	TGTGCCAGCAGGGTGGGACAGGGGCCCGGAAACACCATATATTTT	CASRVGQGPGNTIYF
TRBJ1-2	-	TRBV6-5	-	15	TGTGCCAGCAGTTACAGTTTCGGGACAACGGATGGCTACACCTTC	CASSYSFGTTDGYTF
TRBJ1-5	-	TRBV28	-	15	TGTGCCAGCAGTTCGTCAGGGTCCAGCAATCAGCCCCAGCATTTT	CASSSSGSSNQPQHF
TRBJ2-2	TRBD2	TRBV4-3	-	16	TGCGCCAGCAGCCAAGGTATAGCGGGAGTTTCCGGGGAGCTGTTTTTT	CASSQGIAGVSGELFF
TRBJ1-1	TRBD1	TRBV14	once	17	TGTGCCAGCAGCCTCCGACCGGGACAGGGGCTTAACACTGAAGCTTTCTTT	CASSLRPGQGLNTEAFF
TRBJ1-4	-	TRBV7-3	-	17	TGTGCCAGCAGCTTAAATCGCAGGGAGGGCACTAATGAAAAACTGTTTTTT	CASSLNRREGTNEKLFF
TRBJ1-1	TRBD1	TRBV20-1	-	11	TGCAGTGCTGACAGGGGGGCTGAAGCTTTCTTT	CSADRGAEAFF
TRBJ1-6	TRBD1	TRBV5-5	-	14	TGTGCCAGCAGCCCACAGGGGTCAAGTTCACCCCTCCACTTT	CASSPQGSSSPLHF
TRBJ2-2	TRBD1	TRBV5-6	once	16	TGTGCCAGCATCACTATACAGGGGGCTCGAACCGGGGAGCTGTTTTTT	CASITIQGARTGELFF
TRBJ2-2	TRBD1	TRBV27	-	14	TGTGCCAGCAGTCGACAGGGGGCTAGAGGGGAGCTGTTTTTT	CASSRQGARGELFF
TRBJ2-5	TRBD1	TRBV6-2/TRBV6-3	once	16	TGTGCCAGCAGTCTCCTCAGGGGGCGCTTTGAAGAGACCCAGTACTTC	CASSLLRGRFEETQYF
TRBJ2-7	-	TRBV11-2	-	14	TGTGCCAGCAGCTTGGCTCGCGGGGTTCGCGAGCAGTACTTC	CASSLARGVREQYF
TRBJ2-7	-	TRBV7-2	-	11	TGTGCCAGCAGCCCTATTCGCGAGCAGTACTTC	CASSPIREQYF
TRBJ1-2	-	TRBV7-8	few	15	TGTGCCAGCAGCGTTATCCTTACAGGGCTGGATGGCTACACCTTC	CASSVILTGLDGYTF
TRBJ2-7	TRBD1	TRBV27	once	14	TGTGCCAGCAGTTTATTTGGTACAGGGGACGAGCAGTACTTC	CASSLFGTGDEQYF
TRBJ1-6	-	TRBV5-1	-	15	TGCGCCAGCAGCTTGACCAGGGAACTTAATTCACCCCTCCACTTT	CASSLTRELNSPLHF
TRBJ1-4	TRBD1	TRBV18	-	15	TGTGCCAGCTCCCCCGAAACAGGGGCGGCTGAAAAACTGTTTTTT	CASSPETGAAEKLFF